The 17 T cell receptor beta chains in this list originate from one sample, sequenced in a study of shared clonotypes between healthy human individuals. Measured with immunoSEQ multiplex PCR; TCRdb has only the in-frame clones, and not every one. The table lists more than 1.2 million clones, approximately 98.5% of them singletons. What was sequenced was naive CD4+ T cells sorted from blood. Subset here: CD45RA+ positively selected. The receptors shown here come from a man younger than 45 in good health.

V is TRBV5-1 and J is TRBJ2-7; tentative D call: TRBD1 (6 bases). The CDR3 covers 19 residues. Germline V CDR1 and CDR2: SGHRS, YFSETQ. Deletions cut 7 bases from V and 6 bases from J, with 35 bases between. This chain's CDR3 is CASGGRRKKQGATPSEQYF. CDR3 coding DNA: TGCGCCAGCGGGGGACGAAGAAAAAAACAGGGAGCCACCCCTTCCGAGCAGTACTTC.

The chain combines TRBV11-2 with TRBJ2-2; D is possibly TRBD1 or TRBD2 (5 bases each). V gave up 3 bases and J gave up 3 bases, with 8 bases separating them. Germline V gene lookup returns CDR1 SGHAT and CDR2 FQNNGV. This CDR3 spans 14 amino acids. CDR3 DNA sequence: TGTGCCAGCAGCTTGGGGGTGGACACCGGGGAGCTGTTTTTT. This gives the protein CASSLGVDTGELFF.

Concerning this clone itself: Other nucleotide sequences from this sample produce the same CDR3. The rearrangement uses TRBV9 and TRBJ2-2; possibly TRBD1 for D (6 bases). This CDR3 has 14 residues. Germline lookup yields CDR1 SGDLS and CDR2 YYNGEE. Trimming left V 1 base short and J 6 bases short, with 10 bases between. The CDR3 loop is CASSVQGSAGELFF. CDR3 in DNA: TGTGCCAGCAGCGTACAGGGGTCTGCCGGGGAGCTGTTTTTT.

The chain couples TRBV9 to TRBJ2-1; 14 bases are shared with TRBD2. After removal of 4 bases from V and 12 bases from J, the junction contained 12 bases not matched to a gene. Germline V lookup: CDR1 SGDLS, CDR2 YYNGEE. CDR3 length equals 16 residues. CDR3 bases: TGTGCCAGCAGCTCACACTCCGGGACTAGCGGGAGCTGGCAGTTCTTC. This encodes CASSSHSGTSGSWQFF.

V gene TRBV9 combines with J gene TRBJ2-1; 7 bases map to TRBD1. The length of the CDR3 is 13 residues. V trimming: 7 bases; J trimming: 6 bases; junction bases outside the gene matches: 7. CDR1 and CDR2 (germline): SGDLS, YYNGEE. The CDR3 DNA reads as TGTGCCAGCTCGAGCCCAGGGGGCAATGAGCAGTTCTTC. Translating gives CASSSPGGNEQFF.

The J gene is TRBJ1-2, the V gene TRBV2; the D gene is possibly TRBD1 (6 bases). Germline V lookup: CDR1 SNHLY, CDR2 FYNNEI. Trimming stripped 5 bases from V and 7 bases from J, with 11 bases between. This CDR3 spans 12 amino acids. For the CDR3, the DNA is TGTGCCAGCAGTCGCAAGGGGGTTGGCTACACCTTC. It translates to CASSRKGVGYTF. Together with reference TRBV2 and TRBJ1-2, the CDR3 gives the full variable domain: EPEVTQTPSHQVTQMGQEVILRCVPISNHLYFYWYRQILGQKVEFLVSFYNNEISEKSEIFDDQFSVERPDGSNFTLKIRSTKLEDSAMYFCASSRKGVGYTFGSGTRLTVV.

This chain uses TRBV19 with TRBJ2-2; D may be TRBD2 (5 bases). The CDR3 consists of 14 residues. Trimming cost V 7 bases and J 5 bases, with 14 bases left between them. Germline V gives CDR1 LNHDA, CDR2 SQIVND (reference sequence). DNA of the CDR3: TGTGCCAGTATAAGGGCGGGCCTAACCGGGGAGCTGTTTTTT. Residues: CASIRAGLTGELFF.

The chain links TRBV28 to TRBJ2-2; D possibly corresponds to TRBD2 (7 bases). CDR1 is MDHEN and CDR2 is SYDVKM in the germline V gene. Trimming cost V 6 bases and J 6 bases, with 14 bases left between them. There are 14 residues in the CDR3. The CDR3 loop is CASRVTGGSGELFF. Here the CDR3 DNA reads TGTGCCAGCAGGGTCACGGGGGGCTCCGGGGAGCTGTTTTTT.

This chain uses TRBV4-1 with TRBJ1-5; D remains ambiguous. The CDR3 spans 13 residues. CDR1 and CDR2 (germline): MGHRA, YSYEKL. The germline V and J ends were trimmed by 0 bases and 9 bases, with 9 bases remaining between them. The CDR3 DNA sequence: TGCGCCAGCAGCCAAGAAACCGCTGCGCCCCAGCATTTT. It codes for CASSQETAAPQHF.

CDR3 region: CASSLRAPRQGINTEAFF. In DNA form, the CDR3 reads TGTGCCAGCAGCTTAAGGGCCCCGAGACAGGGAATTAACACTGAAGCTTTCTTT. The rearrangement joins TRBV7-3 to TRBJ1-1; 7 bases are a match to TRBD1. The germline V gene has CDR1 SGHTA and CDR2 FQGTGA. The CDR3 is 18 amino acids. V gave up 1 base and J gave up 2 bases; unmatched junction bases: 13.

V gene TRBV7-9 combines with J gene TRBJ2-1, with 7 bases identical to TRBD1. The germline V gene has CDR1 SEHNR and CDR2 FQNEAQ (reference sequence). The CDR3 runs 17 residues. The J segment lost 8 bases and the V segment lost 0 bases, leaving 13 bases of the junction unmatched. Written as DNA, the CDR3 is TGTGCCAGCAGCTTAGCTACAGGGGTCTTGGTCTCGGATGAGCAGTTCTTC. It encodes CASSLATGVLVSDEQFF.

With regard to this clone: Other nucleotide sequences from this sample produce the same CDR3. This chain connects TRBV29-1 to TRBJ1-1; D unresolved. V was cut by 4 bases and J by 1 base, with 7 bases left in between. CDR1 and CDR2 from the germline V gene are SQVTM and ANQGSEA. The CDR3 length is 12 residues. For the CDR3, the DNA is TGCAGCGTTGTCGGTCAGAACACTGAAGCTTTCTTT. Translated: CSVVGQNTEAFF.

V and J are TRBV28 and TRBJ1-5; D is uncertain. The ends were cut back, 3 bases at V and 9 bases at J, with 15 bases in the middle. Germline assignment: CDR1 MDHEN and CDR2 SYDVKM. The CDR3 covers 14 residues. The CDR3 region is CASSLFPGGGPQHF. In DNA, the CDR3 is TGTGCCAGCAGTTTGTTTCCGGGAGGCGGGCCCCAGCATTTT.

Turning to this clone: This specimen includes other DNA sequences encoding the same CDR3. The chain uses TRBV2 and TRBJ2-5; D remains ambiguous. This CDR3 has 11 amino acids. Germline assignment: CDR1 SNHLY and CDR2 FYNNEI. With 4 bases removed from V and 5 bases from J, the gap between germline ends came to 5 bases. CDR3 loop: CASSVTETQYF. For the CDR3, the DNA is TGTGCCAGCAGTGTTACCGAGACCCAGTACTTC.

This chain connects TRBV7-6 to TRBJ1-2; D is unclear. CDR1 is SGHVS, CDR2 FNYEAQ, per germline. V was trimmed by 4 bases and J by 5 bases, leaving 17 bases between them. The CDR3 runs 15 residues. The CDR3 here is CASSSTRTTQYGYTF. The CDR3 DNA follows: TGTGCCAGCAGCTCGACCAGGACCACCCAGTATGGCTACACCTTC.

In its sample, this clone was seen once. This chain connects TRBV5-1 to TRBJ1-3; D gene unclear. Trimming removed 0 bases from V and 0 bases from J, with 19 bases in between. Looked up from germline, CDR1 is SGHRS and CDR2 is YFSETQ. The CDR3 is 19 amino acids. The DNA for the CDR3 is TGCGCCAGCAGCTTGGCGGCAGGCGGCCCCTCTATCTCTGGAAACACCATATATTTT. This sequence encodes CASSLAAGGPSISGNTIYF.

The V gene is TRBV6-1, the J gene TRBJ1-2; TRBD1 is a possible D gene (5 bases). The CDR3 contains 11 residues. Germline CDR1 MNHNS, CDR2 SASEGT. Trimming pared 6 bases from V and 9 bases from J, leaving 11 bases between. This chain's CDR3 is CASSGHIRYTF. The CDR3 DNA sequence: TGTGCCAGCAGCGGACACATCCGCTACACCTTC.